Below, one T cell receptor beta chain is given with its context. The source of the sample is a study of blood T cells in healthy people across ages. Turning to the study itself: Researchers report that template switching captured about one barcoded beta molecule per two T cells.

Then a second PCR, running about 6 to 12 cycles, was carried out with a sample-barcoded 5' primer and a J-beta primer mix. MiXCR was run by TCRdb on the 5' RACE reads, yielding one entry per CDR3 protein. The profile shows approximately 1,000,000 distinct CDR3 sequences, around two fifths of them singletons. Sequencing input: blood. The TCR comes from a young man in good health.

CDR3 residues: CASSRGTALNEQFF. The CDR3 DNA reads TGTGCCAGCAGCCGCGGGACAGCCCTCAATGAGCAGTTCTTC. The rearrangement links TRBV6-6 to TRBJ2-1; a possible D gene is TRBD1 (7 bases). With 6 bases removed from V and 6 bases from J, the gap between germline ends came to 15 bases. The V gene's germline CDR1 is MNHNY and CDR2 SVGAGI (reference sequence). The CDR3 covers 14 residues.